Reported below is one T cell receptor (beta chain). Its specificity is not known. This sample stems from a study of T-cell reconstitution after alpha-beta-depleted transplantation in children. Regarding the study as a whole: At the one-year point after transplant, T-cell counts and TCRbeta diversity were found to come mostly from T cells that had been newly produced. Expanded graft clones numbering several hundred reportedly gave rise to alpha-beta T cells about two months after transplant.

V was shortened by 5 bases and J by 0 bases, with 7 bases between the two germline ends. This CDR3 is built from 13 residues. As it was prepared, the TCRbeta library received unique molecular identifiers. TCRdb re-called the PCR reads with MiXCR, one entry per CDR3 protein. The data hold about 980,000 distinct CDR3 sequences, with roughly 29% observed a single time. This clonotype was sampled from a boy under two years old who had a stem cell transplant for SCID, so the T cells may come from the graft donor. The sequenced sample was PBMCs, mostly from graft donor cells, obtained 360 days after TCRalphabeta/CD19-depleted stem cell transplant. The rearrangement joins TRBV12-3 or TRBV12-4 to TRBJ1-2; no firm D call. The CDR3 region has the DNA TGTGCCAGCAGTCGGAAAGCTAACTATGGCTACACCTTC. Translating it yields CASSRKANYGYTF.